These T cell receptor beta chains were read from a single sample in a study of T cells expressing NK-cell markers. TCRdb reprocessed the 5' RACE reads, with one entry per CDR3 protein and no DNA. The sample data list some 150,000 distinct CDR3 sequences. Material: blood T cells: a sorted CD56 or NKG2C T cell subset, CD4+ or CD8+ T cells, or bulk PBMC T cells (not recorded which). These receptors were taken from a man younger than 35 in good health. The CDR3 runs from the conserved cysteine through the conserved F or W.

v_gene	j_gene	CDR3aa
TRBV12-3/TRBV12-4	TRBJ2-7	CATRGLAGEQYF
TRBV19	TRBJ2-2	CASSIRGNPGELFF
TRBV6-2/TRBV6-3	TRBJ2-1	CASSYSIGSPMGFF
TRBV29-1	TRBJ2-1	CSVEWGKNEQFF
TRBV9	TRBJ2-2	CASQAPVTGELFF
TRBV7-2	TRBJ2-7	CASSRGLAEAYEQYF
TRBV7-8	TRBJ2-3	CASSLVGRGLAGGTQYF
TRBV6-2/TRBV6-3	TRBJ2-1	CASTIGLAEGLYNEQFF
TRBV27	TRBJ1-1	CASSFDSIATEAFF
TRBV10-3	TRBJ2-1	CAISPSGQGYNEQFF
TRBV6-1	TRBJ1-5	CASSDRPRTGTVRQPQHF
TRBV20-1	TRBJ2-2	CSAQTSGRENTGELFF
TRBV29-1	TRBJ2-5	CSVEIWRRGNEETQYF
TRBV6-5	TRBJ1-2	CASSYSRAGRGYTF
TRBV5-6	TRBJ2-4	CASSRLTYLAKNIQYF
TRBV7-6	TRBJ1-1	CASSGTGRDEAFF
TRBV7-9	TRBJ1-3	CASSLPGSGGNTIYF
TRBV6-1	TRBJ1-2	CASSERDGYTF
TRBV7-9	TRBJ2-1	CASSLKGRSVEQFF
TRBV7-2	TRBJ2-1	CASSLLDSTPFHNEQFF
TRBV5-4	TRBJ2-7	CASSLQGGNSYEQYF
TRBV9	TRBJ2-2	CASSVDRQAYTGELFF
TRBV7-2	TRBJ2-2	CASSQSGGIGTGELFF
TRBV19	TRBJ2-7	CASSQGGPNEQYF
TRBV11-2	TRBJ2-1	CASSFVQDEQFF
TRBV5-1	TRBJ2-2	CASGQAGAAGELFF
TRBV3-1	TRBJ2-1	CASSQVSGGRNEQFF
TRBV7-2	TRBJ2-2	CASSFIGGTGELFF
TRBV24-1	TRBJ2-3	CATSDFGNNAADTQYF
TRBV29-1	TRBJ2-5	CSVVDRAQETQYF
TRBV7-2	TRBJ2-1	CASSAIQGVVDNEQFF
TRBV29-1	TRBJ2-1	CSVGLVRYNEQFF
TRBV30	TRBJ2-1	CAWRGGFEQFF
TRBV7-7	TRBJ2-5	CASSLGRFEETQYF
TRBV12-3/TRBV12-4	TRBJ2-1	CASSHRGQGNDEQFF
TRBV29-1	TRBJ1-1	CSVEDERLNTEAFF
TRBV12-3/TRBV12-4	TRBJ2-1	CASSLYPVEGLPDNEQFF
TRBV6-5	TRBJ2-2	CASSYGRGGELFF
TRBV7-9	TRBJ1-4	CASSPSGGIEKLFF
TRBV28	TRBJ2-1	CASSFGVTNEQFF
TRBV5-1	TRBJ2-5	CASSLESRGGETQYF
TRBV5-1	TRBJ1-1	CASSSHATRGFGTEAFF
TRBV12-3/TRBV12-4	TRBJ2-5	CASSFPGQEQETQYF
TRBV24-1	TRBJ2-7	CATSVYLTYEQYF
TRBV20-1	TRBJ2-2	CSAGMTNTGELFF
TRBV7-2	TRBJ2-5	CASSLDRYQETQYF
TRBV12-3/TRBV12-4	TRBJ2-3	CASSSTGTTGSPTDTQYF
TRBV27	TRBJ2-2	CASSPPTTGSDGELFF
TRBV12-3/TRBV12-4	TRBJ2-3	CASSFIPAGGGDTQYF
TRBV18	TRBJ2-3	CASSPTITDTQYF
TRBV7-6	TRBJ1-3	CASSTPGQIVPGNTIYF
TRBV7-9	TRBJ2-1	CASSLLVRASYNEQFF
TRBV25-1	TRBJ1-5	CASSESVGAYQPQHF
TRBV2	TRBJ2-3	CASRRSSASTDTQYF
TRBV28	TRBJ2-3	CASSFPYSGGTDTQYF
TRBV6-1	TRBJ2-1	CASSGPGKSNEQFF
TRBV28	TRBJ2-1	CASSKHSSYNEQFF
TRBV4-3	TRBJ2-7	CASSNNRFSYEQYF